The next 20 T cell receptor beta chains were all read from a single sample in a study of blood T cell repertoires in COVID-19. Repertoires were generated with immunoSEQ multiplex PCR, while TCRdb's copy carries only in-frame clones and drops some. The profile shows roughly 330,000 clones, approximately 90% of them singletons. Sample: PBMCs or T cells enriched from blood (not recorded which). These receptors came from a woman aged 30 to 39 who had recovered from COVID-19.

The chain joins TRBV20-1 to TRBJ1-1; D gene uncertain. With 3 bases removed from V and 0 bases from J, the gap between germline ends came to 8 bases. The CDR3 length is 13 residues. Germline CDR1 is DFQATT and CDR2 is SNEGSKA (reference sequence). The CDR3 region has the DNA TGCAGTGCTAGTAAGAGTCTGAACACTGAAGCTTTCTTT. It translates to CSASKSLNTEAFF.

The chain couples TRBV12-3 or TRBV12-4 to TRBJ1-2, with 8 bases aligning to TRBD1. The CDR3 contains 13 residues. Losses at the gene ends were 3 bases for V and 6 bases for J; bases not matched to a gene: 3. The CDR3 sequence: CASSLAGGNGYTF. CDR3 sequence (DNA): TGTGCCAGCAGTTTGGCAGGGGGCAATGGCTACACCTTC.

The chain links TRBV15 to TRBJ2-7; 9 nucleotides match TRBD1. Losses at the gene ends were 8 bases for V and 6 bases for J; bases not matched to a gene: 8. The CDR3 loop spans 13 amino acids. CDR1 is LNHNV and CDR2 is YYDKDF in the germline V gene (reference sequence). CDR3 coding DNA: TGTGCCACCGGCCGGGACAGGGCAGGCGAGCAGTACTTC. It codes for CATGRDRAGEQYF.

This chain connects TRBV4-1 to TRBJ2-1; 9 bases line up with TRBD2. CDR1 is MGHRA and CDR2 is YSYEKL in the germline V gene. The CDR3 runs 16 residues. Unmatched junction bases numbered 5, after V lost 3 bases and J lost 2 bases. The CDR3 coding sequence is TGCGCCAGCAGCCAGGGCCTAGCGGGGCCCTACAATGAGCAGTTCTTC. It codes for CASSQGLAGPYNEQFF.

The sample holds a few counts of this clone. CDR3 bases: TGTGCCAGCAGTTGGGGACATCCTGGAAACACCATATATTTT. Translation gives CASSWGHPGNTIYF. J is TRBJ1-3 and V is TRBV6-5; possible D gene TRBD1, 6 bases. CDR1 is MNHEY and CDR2 is SVGAGI in the germline V gene. The ends were cut back, 4 bases at V and 2 bases at J, with 9 bases in the middle. The CDR3 spans 14 residues.

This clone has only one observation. The CDR3 loop is CASSRQGYLSYEQYF. CDR3 DNA: TGCGCCAGCAGCAGACAGGGGTACCTTTCCTACGAGCAGTACTTC. The chain carries TRBV5-1 and TRBJ2-7; 8 bases are shared with TRBD1. Germline lookup yields CDR1 SGHRS and CDR2 YFSETQ. J was trimmed by 1 base and V by 4 bases; bases with no gene match: 7. This CDR3 comprises 15 residues.

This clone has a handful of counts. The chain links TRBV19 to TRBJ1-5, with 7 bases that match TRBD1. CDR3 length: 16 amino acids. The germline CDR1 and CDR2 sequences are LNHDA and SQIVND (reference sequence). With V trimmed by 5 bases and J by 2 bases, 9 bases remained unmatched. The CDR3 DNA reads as TGTGCCAGTAGTGCCCACAGGGGACGACGCAATCAGCCCCAGCATTTT. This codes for CASSAHRGRRNQPQHF.

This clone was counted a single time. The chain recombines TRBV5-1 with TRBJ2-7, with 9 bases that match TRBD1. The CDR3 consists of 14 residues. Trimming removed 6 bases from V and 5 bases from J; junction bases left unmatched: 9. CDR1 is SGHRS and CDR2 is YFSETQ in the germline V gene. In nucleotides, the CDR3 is TGCGCCAGCACCCTTACAGGGGGCCGGAACGAGCAGTACTTC. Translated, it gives CASTLTGGRNEQYF.

The CDR3 reads CASSMTPVGDGYTF. CDR3 bases: TGTGCCAGCAGTATGACTCCTGTAGGCGATGGCTACACCTTC. The V and J genes are TRBV7-2 and TRBJ1-2, with D hard to call. V was pared by 6 bases and J by 6 bases, with 17 bases between. The CDR3 has 14 residues. Germline values: CDR1 SGHTA, CDR2 FQGNSA. The whole variable domain, filled in from reference TRBV7-2 and TRBJ1-2, reads GAGVSQSPSNKVTEKGKDVELRCDPISGHTALYWYRQSLGQGLEFLIYFQGNSAPDKSGLPSDRFSAERTGGSVSTLTIQRTQQEDSAVYLCASSMTPVGDGYTFGSGTRLTVV.

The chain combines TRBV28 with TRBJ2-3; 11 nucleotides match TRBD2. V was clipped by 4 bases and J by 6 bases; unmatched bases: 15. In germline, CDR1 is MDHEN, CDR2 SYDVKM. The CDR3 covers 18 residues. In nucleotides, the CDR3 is TGTGCCAGCAGTTCCCCCTCCCCGCTAGCGGGGGGCCAGGATACGCAGTATTTT. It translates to CASSSPSPLAGGQDTQYF.

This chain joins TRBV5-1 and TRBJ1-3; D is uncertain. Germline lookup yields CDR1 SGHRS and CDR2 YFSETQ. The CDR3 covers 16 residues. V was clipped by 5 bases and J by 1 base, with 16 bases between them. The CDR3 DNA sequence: TGCGCCAGCAGTTATTTTAGCGGCGGTTCTGGAAACACCATATATTTT. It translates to CASSYFSGGSGNTIYF.

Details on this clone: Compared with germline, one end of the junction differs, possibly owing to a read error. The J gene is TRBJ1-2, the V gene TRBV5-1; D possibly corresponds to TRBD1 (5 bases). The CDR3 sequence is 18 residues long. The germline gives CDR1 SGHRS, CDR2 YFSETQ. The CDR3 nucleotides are TGCGCCAGCACCTTGTCGGGGGTCGCATTAGCCGTTAACTATGGCTACACCTTC. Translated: CASTLSGVALAVNYGYTF.

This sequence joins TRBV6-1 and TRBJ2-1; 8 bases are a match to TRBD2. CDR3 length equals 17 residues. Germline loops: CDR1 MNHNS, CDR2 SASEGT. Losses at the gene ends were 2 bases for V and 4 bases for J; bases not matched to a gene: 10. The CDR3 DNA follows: TGTGCCAGCAGTGAAATAGCGGGGCCGTCCCTGTACAATGAGCAGTTCTTC. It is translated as CASSEIAGPSLYNEQFF.

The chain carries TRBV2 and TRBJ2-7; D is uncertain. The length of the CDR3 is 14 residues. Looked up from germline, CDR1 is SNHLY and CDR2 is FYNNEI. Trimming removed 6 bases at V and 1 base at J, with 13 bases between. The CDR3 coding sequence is TGTGCCAGCAGCACACAGTCATTTTCCTACGAGCAGTACTTC. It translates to CASSTQSFSYEQYF.

CDR3 residues: CASRQSGGGPRSPLHF. DNA of the CDR3: TGTGCCAGCAGACAAAGTGGCGGGGGGCCACGTTCACCCCTCCACTTT. The chain links TRBV3-1 (or the pseudogene TRBV3-2) to TRBJ1-6; tentative D call: TRBD1 (6 bases). With 6 bases removed from V and 9 bases from J, the gap between germline ends came to 21 bases. This CDR3 is 16 amino acids long. Germline V gives CDR1 LGHDT, CDR2 YNNKEL (reference sequence).

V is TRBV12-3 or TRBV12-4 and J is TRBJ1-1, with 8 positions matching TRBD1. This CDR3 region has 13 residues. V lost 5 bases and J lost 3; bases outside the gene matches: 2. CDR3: CASSGDRHTEAFF. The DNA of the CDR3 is TGTGCCAGCAGTGGGGACAGGCACACTGAAGCTTTCTTT.

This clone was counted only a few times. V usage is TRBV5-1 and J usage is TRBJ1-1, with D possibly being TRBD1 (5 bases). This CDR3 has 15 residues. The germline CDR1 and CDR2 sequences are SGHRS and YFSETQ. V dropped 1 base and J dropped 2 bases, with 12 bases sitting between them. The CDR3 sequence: CASSLRFGGNTEAFF. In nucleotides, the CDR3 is TGCGCCAGCAGCTTGCGGTTCGGGGGTAACACTGAAGCTTTCTTT.

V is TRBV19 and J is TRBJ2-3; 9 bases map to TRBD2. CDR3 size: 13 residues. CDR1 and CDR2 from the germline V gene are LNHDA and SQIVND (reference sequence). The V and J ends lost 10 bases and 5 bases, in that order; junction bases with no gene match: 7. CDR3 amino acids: CATAGLAQDTQYF. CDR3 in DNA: TGTGCCACAGCGGGACTAGCCCAAGATACGCAGTATTTT.

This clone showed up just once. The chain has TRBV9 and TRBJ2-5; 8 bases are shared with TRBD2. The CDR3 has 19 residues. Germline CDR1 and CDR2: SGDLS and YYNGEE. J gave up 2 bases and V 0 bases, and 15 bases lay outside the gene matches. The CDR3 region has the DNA TGTGCCAGCAGCGTAGTCCCCTCCCGGAATAGCGGGGATCAAGAGACCCAGTACTTC. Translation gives CASSVVPSRNSGDQETQYF.

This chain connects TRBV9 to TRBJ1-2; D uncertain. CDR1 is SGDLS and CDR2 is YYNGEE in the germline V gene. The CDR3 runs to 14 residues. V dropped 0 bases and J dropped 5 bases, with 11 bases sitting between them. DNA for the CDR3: TGTGCCAGCAGCGTAGGTCAGGCTACTTATGGCTACACCTTC. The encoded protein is CASSVGQATYGYTF.